A selection of T cell receptor beta chains follows, all from one sample in a study of glioma-infiltrating T cells after dendritic cell vaccination. Clones were read by immunoSEQ multiplex PCR, and TCRdb kept only the in-frame ones, dropping some. The sample lists roughly 100,000 clones, less than 90% occurring once. The sequences come from blood, collected after dendritic cell vaccination. These receptors were obtained from a human donor with glioblastoma. CDR3s include the opening cysteine and the closing phenylalanine or tryptophan.

TRBV7-2,CASSSKTGGRETQYF
TRBV7-2,CASCRTEYLNSPLHF
TRBV6-1,CASSAGTGGLGSPLHF
TRBV30,CAWSPRDTGDPQYF
TRBV18,CASSPPSTTDTQYF
TRBV7-8,CASTPPDRGNEQFF
TRBV5-1,CASSLDTGRDEQFF
TRBV19,CASSNSGESSPLHF
TRBV9,CASSARVELTEAFF
TRBV5-1,CASSLFGGNNSPLHF
TRBV28,CASNSGGNQETQYF
TRBV5-1,CASRRQDSGNTIYF
TRBV6-5,CASSSTDSYGYTF
TRBV6-5,CASSPFSRTEAFF
TRBV2,CASSYRGLLQPQHF
TRBV11-2,CASSLSRQNTEAFF
TRBV30,CAWSADRDLGYEQYF
TRBV4-1,CASSQDSGQGLYEQYF
TRBV9,CASSDHSGGDYNEQFF
TRBV23-1,CASSQSNRDYDTGELFF
TRBV10-3,CAISGRASGDYGYTF
TRBV7-3,CASSSRPGGGGTDTQYF
TRBV6-6,CASSHKGQVGGQPQHF
TRBV6-1,CASSWTGDNSPLHF
TRBV19,CASRSRDSGNTIYF
TRBV6-6,CASQLSPNTEAFF
TRBV7-8,CASSLGTAGYEQYF
TRBV5-1,CASSLETGQLEKLFF
TRBV5-1,CASSLGQDSGNTIYF
TRBV29-1,CSVSLQETQYF
TRBV29-1,CSVGVGESGNTIYF
TRBV7-2,CASSLLGGGLGTQYF
TRBV7-9,CASSLDRDEAFF
TRBV18,CASSQTGTVSYEQYF
TRBV6-5,CASSYDRTDYGYTF
TRBV9,CASSVMASGGEETQYF
TRBV5-1,CASSTQQTHEQYF
TRBV5-6,CASSFGNEQFF
TRBV29-1,CSVGGGTGADTQYF
TRBV2,CASGPGTVPSTGELFF
TRBV7-7,CASSLGSGGFSSSYNEQFF
TRBV18,CASSPPLAGNTGELFF
TRBV6-4,CASSEERGSPDTQYF
TRBV7-7,CASSLDGTELETQYF
TRBV27,CASSPAGASTDTQYF
TRBV18,CASSPETAFSYNEQFF
TRBV7-3,CASSRYPGQGDYGYTF
TRBV6-5,CASSSEQGNGYGYTF
TRBV7-2,CASSLAWDRVETQYF
TRBV9,CASSVAPTYEQYF
TRBV19,CASSIASFTDTQYF
TRBV19,CASGPGTVQETQYF
TRBV6-5,CASTNPVETEQYF